Listed below are T cell receptor beta chains from one sample, sequenced in a study of neurological immune-mediated disorders. TCRdb re-analysed the 5' RACE reads in MiXCR, keeping a single row per CDR3 protein. The sample consists of approximately 100,000 distinct CDR3 sequences, 3.5% of them appearing once. Sequenced material: PBMCs. The receptors stem from a woman between 18 and 30 years old with multiple sclerosis. The CDR3 runs from the conserved cysteine through the conserved F or W. The D gene is left open where the match is weak. Only part of the rows carry a size: once, few, many, or a class if the clone is expanded.

CDR3 protein,CDR3 DNA,clone size,J gene,V gene,D gene
CASSLRREHSNQPQHF,TGCGCCAGCAGCCTCAGAAGGGAACATAGCAATCAGCCCCAGCATTTT,many,TRBJ1-5,TRBV4-1,.
CGSRQGAYEQYF,TGCGGGAGCAGGCAGGGTGCCTACGAGCAGTACTTC,many,TRBJ2-7,TRBV20-1,.
CASSLFAAGTSGRGPYEQYF,TGTGCCAGCAGCCTATTCGCAGCCGGGACTAGCGGGAGGGGCCCCTACGAGCAGTACTTC,many,TRBJ2-7,TRBV7-9,TRBD2
CASSPYFSGANVLTF,TGTGCCAGCAGCCCCTATTTCTCTGGGGCCAACGTCCTGACTTTC,many,TRBJ2-6,TRBV7-2,.
CSASLAGGRETQYF,TGCAGTGCTAGCCTAGCGGGGGGTCGAGAGACCCAGTACTTC,.,TRBJ2-5,TRBV20-1,TRBD2
CASSYASTGTGNEKLFF,TGTGCCAGCAGTTACGCTTCCACCGGGACAGGGAATGAAAAACTGTTTTTT,many,TRBJ1-4,TRBV6-5,TRBD1
CASSEGPTGYTF,TGTGCCAGCAGTGAAGGACCGACAGGCTACACCTTC,many,TRBJ1-2,TRBV6-1,.
CASSQLGNNYGYTF,TGTGCCAGCAGCCAGCTCGGGAATAACTATGGCTACACCTTC,many,TRBJ1-2,TRBV5-6,.
CASSDWQQNYGYTF,TGTGCCAGCAGTGACTGGCAGCAAAACTATGGCTACACCTTC,many,TRBJ1-2,TRBV2,.
CASSLESRPQEQYF,TGCGCCAGCAGCTTGGAAAGCCGCCCGCAAGAGCAGTACTTC,many,TRBJ2-7,TRBV5-1,.
CASSHRGGLAQPQHF,TGTGCCAGCAGTCACCGGGGGGGGCTGGCTCAGCCCCAGCATTTT,many,TRBJ1-5,TRBV7-8,.
CATSRWIGGYNEQFF,TGTGCCACCAGCAGATGGATTGGAGGCTACAATGAGCAGTTCTTC,many,TRBJ2-1,TRBV15,.
CASSFSFQNTGELFF,TGTGCCAGCAGCTTTTCGTTTCAGAACACCGGGGAGCTGTTTTTT,many,TRBJ2-2,TRBV7-2,.
CASSESRGYSNEQFF,TGTGCCAGCAGTGAATCCAGGGGATATTCCAATGAGCAGTTCTTC,many,TRBJ2-1,TRBV25-1,.
CASSLARTYEQYF,TGTGCCAGCAGCTTAGCGCGGACCTACGAGCAGTACTTC,many,TRBJ2-7,TRBV7-2,.
CASRRGLEAFF,TGTGCCAGCAGGCGGGGGCTTGAAGCTTTCTTT,many,TRBJ1-1,TRBV3-1,.
CASSLELAPYNEQFF,TGTGCCAGCAGCTTAGAGCTAGCCCCCTACAATGAGCAGTTCTTC,many,TRBJ2-1,TRBV7-3,.
CSARGPFPSTDTQYF,TGCAGTGCTAGAGGACCTTTCCCAAGCACAGATACGCAGTATTTT,many,TRBJ2-3,TRBV20-1,.
CASSATATAYDTEAFF,TGTGCCAGCAGCGCAACCGCTACAGCCTATGACACTGAAGCTTTCTTT,many,TRBJ1-1,TRBV5-5,.
CSALPGSYNEQFF,TGCAGTGCTCTACCGGGCTCCTACAATGAGCAGTTCTTC,many,TRBJ2-1,TRBV20-1,.
CASSPLGGMNTEAFF,TGTGCCAGCAGTCCTTTGGGGGGCATGAACACTGAAGCTTTCTTT,many,TRBJ1-1,TRBV27,.
CASSWGQGVYEQYF,TGCGCCAGCAGCTGGGGACAGGGGGTGTACGAGCAGTACTTC,many,TRBJ2-7,TRBV5-1,TRBD1
CASSVGRLLSYNEQFF,TGTGCCAGCAGCGTAGGTCGGCTACTCTCCTACAATGAGCAGTTCTTC,many,TRBJ2-1,TRBV9,.
CASSYQQGGGYTF,TGTGCCAGCAGTTATCAACAGGGAGGAGGCTACACCTTC,many,TRBJ1-2,TRBV6-6,.
CSAREGGGPSGNQPQHF,TGCAGTGCTAGAGAGGGGGGGGGCCCGAGTGGCAATCAGCCCCAGCATTTT,many,TRBJ1-5,TRBV20-1,.
CASSPRVNTQYF,TGTGCCAGCAGCCCGAGGGTAAATACGCAGTATTTT,many,TRBJ2-3,TRBV7-2,.
CASSLVRGGRTDTQYF,TGTGCCAGCAGCTTAGTGCGCGGGGGGCGCACAGATACGCAGTATTTT,many,TRBJ2-3,TRBV7-8,TRBD2
CASSSLDGPNQPQHF,TGTGCCAGCAGCTCCCTTGACGGACCCAATCAGCCCCAGCATTTT,many,TRBJ1-5,TRBV11-2,.
CSATSGTSGRKYF,TGCAGTGCTACTTCCGGGACTAGCGGGCGGAAGTATTTT,many,TRBJ2-3,TRBV20-1,TRBD2
CASSLRQGRADEAFF,TGTGCCAGCAGTCTCAGACAGGGGAGAGCGGATGAAGCTTTCTTT,many,TRBJ1-1,TRBV6-5,TRBD1
CASSEYGETYGYTF,TGTGCCAGCAGTGAATATGGGGAAACTTATGGCTACACCTTC,many,TRBJ1-2,TRBV25-1,.
CASIYVGELFF,TGTGCCAGCATCTACGTGGGGGAGCTGTTTTTT,many,TRBJ2-2,TRBV6-5,.
CSARVSTPSYTF,TGCAGTGCTAGAGTCAGCACTCCAAGCTACACCTTC,many,TRBJ1-2,TRBV20-1,.
CSAKEGGGGRSNQPQHF,TGCAGTGCCAAAGAGGGAGGAGGGGGCAGGAGCAATCAGCCCCAGCATTTT,many,TRBJ1-5,TRBV20-1,TRBD1
CASSLAPGGGADTQYF,TGTGCCAGCAGCTTAGCGCCAGGGGGAGGAGCAGATACGCAGTATTTT,many,TRBJ2-3,TRBV7-2,.
CSATMTGRGYTF,TGCAGTGCTACTATGACAGGACGCGGCTACACCTTC,many,TRBJ1-2,TRBV20-1,.
CSARPAGGANVLTF,TGCAGTGCTAGACCCGCCGGTGGGGCCAACGTCCTGACTTTC,few,TRBJ2-6,TRBV20-1,.
CSASGPANTGELFF,TGCAGTGCCTCGGGTCCCGCGAACACCGGGGAGCTGTTTTTT,many,TRBJ2-2,TRBV20-1,.
CASSHRDRTKNTGELFF,TGTGCCAGCAGCCATCGAGACAGGACCAAGAACACCGGGGAGCTGTTTTTT,many,TRBJ2-2,TRBV3-1,.
CASSWTGGETQYF,TGCGCCAGCAGCTGGACAGGGGGAGAGACCCAGTACTTC,many,TRBJ2-5,TRBV5-1,TRBD1
CSATEQGSYEQYF,TGCAGTGCTACTGAACAGGGCTCCTACGAGCAGTACTTC,many,TRBJ2-7,TRBV20-1,.
CSVARSGETQYF,TGCAGCGTTGCGAGGTCCGGGGAGACCCAGTACTTC,many,TRBJ2-5,TRBV29-1,.
CASSFHSNNEQFF,TGTGCCAGCAGCTTTCACAGCAACAATGAGCAGTTCTTC,many,TRBJ2-1,TRBV11-1,.
CASSYAAGGPGAFF,TGTGCCAGCAGTTACGCGGCAGGGGGCCCTGGGGCTTTCTTT,many,TRBJ1-1,TRBV6-6,TRBD1
CASSRKYTGTPSTEAFF,TGCGCCAGCAGCCGAAAATACACCGGGACACCGTCCACTGAAGCTTTCTTT,many,TRBJ1-1,TRBV4-1,.
CSARGPPEKLFF,TGCAGTGCTCGAGGACCGCCAGAAAAACTGTTTTTT,many,TRBJ1-4,TRBV20-1,.
CASSLSPGLAVNTGELFF,TGTGCCAGCAGTTTATCGCCGGGACTAGCGGTCAACACCGGGGAGCTGTTTTTT,.,TRBJ2-2,TRBV27,TRBD2
CSAIGPPGETQYF,TGCAGTGCCATCGGACCCCCTGGGGAGACCCAGTACTTC,many,TRBJ2-5,TRBV20-1,.
CASSQEGGWETQYF,TGTGCCAGCAGCCAAGAGGGGGGCTGGGAGACCCAGTACTTC,many,TRBJ2-5,TRBV9,.
CATSPRGQRYTGELFF,TGTGCCACCAGCCCGAGGGGACAGAGATACACCGGGGAGCTGTTTTTT,many,TRBJ2-2,TRBV15,TRBD1
CSARLQTSGANVLTF,TGCAGTGCTAGACTTCAGACGTCTGGGGCCAACGTCCTGACTTTC,many,TRBJ2-6,TRBV20-1,.
CASSPGQGEDIQYF,TGCGCCAGCAGCCCGGGCCAGGGTGAGGACATTCAGTACTTC,many,TRBJ2-4,TRBV5-1,.
CASGLAGGWETQYF,TGTGCCAGTGGACTAGCGGGAGGGTGGGAGACCCAGTACTTC,many,TRBJ2-5,TRBV27,TRBD2
CASSLSGHGNQPQHF,TGTGCCAGCAGTTTGTCCGGGCATGGCAATCAGCCCCAGCATTTT,many,TRBJ1-5,TRBV12-3/TRBV12-4,.
CASRTSGRSVEQFF,TGTGCCAGCAGGACTAGCGGGAGGTCCGTTGAGCAGTTCTTC,many,TRBJ2-1,TRBV27,TRBD2
CATSRDNQRVGDTQYF,TGTGCCACCAGCAGAGATAACCAGCGGGTAGGAGATACGCAGTATTTT,.,TRBJ2-3,TRBV15,.
CSARDPGQGAEQYF,TGCAGTGCTAGAGACCCGGGACAGGGGGCCGAGCAGTACTTC,many,TRBJ2-7,TRBV20-1,TRBD1
CASSVEGGTASSPLHF,TGTGCCAGCAGCGTAGAGGGGGGGACCGCCAGTTCACCCCTCCACTTT,many,TRBJ1-6,TRBV9,.
CASSLHVLGRLDGRFQPQHF,TGTGCCAGCAGTTTACATGTTTTGGGGCGTTTGGACGGGAGGTTTCAGCCCCAGCATTTT,.,TRBJ1-5,TRBV12-3/TRBV12-4,.
CASSLGVNQPQHF,TGTGCCAGCAGCTTAGGGGTGAATCAGCCCCAGCATTTT,many,TRBJ1-5,TRBV5-5,.